This TCR beta chain was sequenced in a study of blood T cells in healthy people across ages. The wider study: The template switching approach captured approximately one barcoded beta molecule for every two T cells.

Using a J-beta primer mix together with a sample-barcoded 5' primer, a second PCR was run for roughly 7 to 11 cycles. TCRdb redid the calling of the 5' RACE reads with MiXCR, one entry per CDR3 protein. The table shows roughly 800,000 distinct CDR3 sequences, with nearly 60% occurring only once. This clonotype was seen more than once but under ten times. The donors, aged about 6 to 100, were healthy Caucasians from Russia. At least 6 million PBMCs were isolated per sample. The germline CDR1 and CDR2 sequences are LNHNV and YYDKDF (reference sequence). The CDR3 runs to 14 residues. The ends were cut back, 5 bases at V and 4 bases at J, with 15 bases in the middle.

The TCR sequence derives from a man younger than 45 in good health. J is TRBJ2-7 and V is TRBV15, with D tentatively TRBD1 (8 bases). Sequenced sample: blood. The CDR3 bases are TGTGCCACCAGCCAACAGGGGGAGGGATACGAGCAGTACTTC. Amino acids: CATSQQGEGYEQYF.